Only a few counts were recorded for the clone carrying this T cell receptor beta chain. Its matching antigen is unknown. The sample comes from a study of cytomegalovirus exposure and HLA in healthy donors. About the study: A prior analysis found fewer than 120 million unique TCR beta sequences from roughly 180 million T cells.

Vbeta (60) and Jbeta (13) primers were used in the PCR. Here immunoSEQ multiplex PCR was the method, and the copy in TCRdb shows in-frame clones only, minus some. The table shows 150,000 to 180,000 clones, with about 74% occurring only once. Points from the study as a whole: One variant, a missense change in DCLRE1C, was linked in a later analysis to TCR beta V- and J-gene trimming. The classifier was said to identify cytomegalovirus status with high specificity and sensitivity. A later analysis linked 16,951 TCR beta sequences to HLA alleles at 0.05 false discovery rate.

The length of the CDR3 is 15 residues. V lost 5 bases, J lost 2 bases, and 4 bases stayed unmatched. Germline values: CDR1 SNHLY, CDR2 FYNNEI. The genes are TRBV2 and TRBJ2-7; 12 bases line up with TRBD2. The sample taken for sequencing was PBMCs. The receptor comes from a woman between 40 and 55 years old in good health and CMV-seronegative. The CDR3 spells CASSPRTSGTYEQYF. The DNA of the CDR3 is TGTGCCAGCAGTCCTAGGACTAGCGGGACCTACGAGCAGTACTTC.